The 22 T cell receptor beta chains presented below share a single source sample, sequenced in a study of PD-1 blockade in classical Hodgkin lymphoma. Autologous stem cell transplantation was followed by relapse in every patient, and brentuximab vedotin exposure varied. Assay used: immunoSEQ multiplex PCR; TCRdb lists only in-frame clones, some missing. The table records 40,000 to 45,000 clones, approximately 72% of them present only once. The sequenced sample was peripheral blood mononuclear cells (PBMCs), obtained before the second cycle of nivolumab. These receptors were collected from a human donor with classical Hodgkin lymphoma.

The chain is built from TRBV15 and TRBJ2-3; 11 bases are a match to TRBD2. CDR1 and CDR2 (germline): LNHNV, YYDKDF (reference sequence). V dropped 4 bases and J dropped 2; count of bases not matched to a gene: 5. This CDR3 spans 16 amino acids. CDR3 protein: CATSTQGLAVTDTQYF. CDR3 in DNA: TGTGCCACCAGCACCCAGGGACTAGCGGTCACAGATACGCAGTATTTT.

The chain recombines TRBV27 with TRBJ1-1; D is unresolved. In germline, CDR1 is MNHEY, CDR2 SMNVEV (reference sequence). The V gene lost 8 bases and the J gene lost 5 bases, with 9 bases spanning the gap. The CDR3 has 11 residues. The CDR3 DNA is TGTGCCAGCCTGTCGGGGACTGAAGCTTTCTTT. This translates into CASLSGTEAFF.

V and J are TRBV5-1 and TRBJ2-5, with D uncertain. The CDR3 length is 11 residues. V gave up 1 base and J gave up 5 bases, with 3 bases separating them. The germline V gene has CDR1 SGHRS and CDR2 YFSETQ. This CDR3 is CASSLYETQYF. For the CDR3, the DNA is TGCGCCAGCAGCTTGTACGAGACCCAGTACTTC.

The chain recombines TRBV9 with TRBJ2-3; 7 positions agree with TRBD2. The CDR3 loop spans 15 amino acids. Losses at the gene ends were 1 base for V and 4 bases for J; bases not matched to a gene: 6. Germline values: CDR1 SGDLS, CDR2 YYNGEE. CDR3 protein: CASSVFAGEADTQYF. CDR3 nucleotide sequence: TGTGCCAGCAGCGTATTTGCGGGGGAGGCAGATACGCAGTATTTT.

This clone showed up just once. The CDR3, as DNA: TGTGCCAGCGTCGGGACAGGGGAAGGGCTTGGCTACACCTTC. Protein: CASVGTGEGLGYTF. V and J are TRBV6-5 and TRBJ1-2; 10 bases match TRBD1. CDR1 and CDR2 from the germline V gene are MNHEY and SVGAGI. With 8 bases clipped from V and 7 bases from J, the junction kept 10 bases outside the gene matches. The CDR3 sequence is 14 residues long.

The CDR3 region is CASMGLGSPLHF. CDR3 nucleotide sequence: TGTGCCAGCATGGGGCTGGGATCACCCCTCCACTTT. J is TRBJ1-6 and V is TRBV6-5, with D possibly being TRBD1 (5 bases). The CDR3 has 12 amino acids. Germline V gene data show CDR1 as MNHEY and CDR2 as SVGAGI. The V end lost 7 bases, the J end lost 10 bases, and 11 bases lay between the germline ends.

This chain uses TRBV30 with TRBJ1-1; D gene ambiguous. The germline gives CDR1 GTSNPN, CDR2 SVGIG (reference sequence). The length of the CDR3 is 15 residues. The germline V and J ends were trimmed by 1 base and 0 bases, with 12 bases remaining between them. CDR3 amino acids: CAWSAQTAMNTEAFF. DNA of the CDR3: TGTGCCTGGAGTGCCCAAACTGCAATGAACACTGAAGCTTTCTTT.

This clone has only a few counts. The chain links TRBV28 to TRBJ2-4, with 10 positions matching TRBD2. From germline, CDR1 is MDHEN and CDR2 SYDVKM. This CDR3 is 17 amino acids long. J gave up 2 bases and V 2 bases, and 6 bases lay outside the gene matches. The CDR3 DNA is TGTGCCAGCAGTTTAACTCTAGCGGGGGCTACCAAAAACATTCAGTACTTC. Its protein product is CASSLTLAGATKNIQYF.

This clone was counted only a few times. The chain employs TRBV6-6 and TRBJ1-1, with D possibly TRBD1 on 5 matching bases. The CDR3 length is 14 residues. Germline lookup yields CDR1 MNHNY and CDR2 SVGAGI (reference sequence). V shed 6 bases and J shed 0 bases, with 11 bases lying between them. The CDR3 bases are TGTGCCAGCAGCCCTCAGACAGTGAACACTGAAGCTTTCTTT. Translated: CASSPQTVNTEAFF.

This clone was detected only a few times. The chain joins TRBV6-1 to TRBJ1-5, with D unresolved. The CDR3 spans 16 residues. V was shortened by 4 bases and J by 4 bases, with 17 bases between the two germline ends. Germline values: CDR1 MNHNS, CDR2 SASEGT. For the CDR3, the DNA is TGTGCCAGCAGTGTCGAAAGTAGGTTGGGGAATCAGCCCCAGCATTTT. Protein product: CASSVESRLGNQPQHF.

The genes are TRBV4-3 and TRBJ2-3; TRBD2 matches at 7 bases. This CDR3 region has 17 residues. With V trimmed by 0 bases and J by 4 bases, 10 bases remained unmatched. The germline CDR1 and CDR2 sequences are LGHNA and YSLEER. DNA of the CDR3: TGCGCCAGCAGCCAAGAAGTCGGGCGGGAGTTGCCAGATACGCAGTATTTT. This translates into CASSQEVGRELPDTQYF.

This chain connects TRBV28 to TRBJ1-2; 9 positions agree with TRBD1. In germline, CDR1 is MDHEN, CDR2 SYDVKM. The CDR3 consists of 15 residues. Losses at the gene ends were 6 bases for V and 6 bases for J; bases not matched to a gene: 11. The DNA of the CDR3 is TGTGCCAGCAGCGCACCGGGACAGGGAATGGATGGCTACACCTTC. It specifies CASSAPGQGMDGYTF.

The chain carries TRBV9 and TRBJ2-7; D call uncertain. Germline V gives CDR1 SGDLS, CDR2 YYNGEE. Trimming took off 2 bases at V and 0 bases at J, with 9 bases between the two ends. The CDR3 runs to 14 residues. The CDR3 loop is CASSVSEGSYEQYF. Written as DNA, the CDR3 is TGTGCCAGCAGCGTCAGTGAAGGCTCCTACGAGCAGTACTTC.

The rearrangement joins TRBV2 to TRBJ2-1; the match to TRBD1 covers 8 bases. V lost 6 bases to trimming and J lost 2 bases; unmatched junction nucleotides: 9. The CDR3 sequence is 16 residues long. Germline V gene data show CDR1 as SNHLY and CDR2 as FYNNEI. The CDR3 bases are TGTGCCAGCAGGGGAGGACAGGGAGGAACCTACAATGAGCAGTTCTTC. This encodes CASRGGQGGTYNEQFF.

The J gene is TRBJ2-7, the V gene TRBV7-9; D call uncertain. The germline gives CDR1 SEHNR, CDR2 FQNEAQ (reference sequence). V shed 4 bases and J shed 0 bases, with 7 bases lying between them. The CDR3 runs 13 residues. CDR3 sequence reads: CASSSLVSYEQYF. As DNA, the CDR3 is TGTGCCAGCAGCTCACTGGTCTCCTACGAGCAGTACTTC.

The count of this clone is one. The chain links TRBV6-5 to TRBJ1-1, with D perhaps matching TRBD1 (5 bases). Per germline, CDR1 MNHEY and CDR2 SVGAGI. Trimming left V 8 bases short and J 1 base short, with 11 bases between. The CDR3 is made up of 13 amino acids. CDR3 in amino acids: CASGGATNTEAFF. The DNA for the CDR3 is TGTGCCAGCGGGGGAGCTACGAACACTGAAGCTTTCTTT.

The chain recombines TRBV27 with TRBJ1-2, with D tentatively TRBD1 (6 bases). This CDR3 has 14 residues. The germline gives CDR1 MNHEY, CDR2 SMNVEV (reference sequence). Trimming took off 5 bases at V and 7 bases at J, with 17 bases between the two ends. CDR3 sequence reads: CASSHQQGLGGYTF. In nucleotides, the CDR3 is TGTGCCAGCAGTCACCAACAGGGCTTAGGTGGCTACACCTTC.

The chain employs TRBV7-9 and TRBJ2-3, with 7 bases aligning to TRBD1. Germline loops: CDR1 SEHNR, CDR2 FQNEAQ (reference sequence). J was trimmed by 2 bases and V by 5 bases; bases with no gene match: 7. The CDR3 has 15 residues. Written as DNA, the CDR3 is TGTGCCAGCAGCGACTCACAGGGGTTCACAGATACGCAGTATTTT. It codes for CASSDSQGFTDTQYF.

This clone was counted between two and nine times. The chain joins TRBV2 to TRBJ2-1; D is unresolved. CDR1 is SNHLY, CDR2 FYNNEI, per germline. This CDR3 has 10 residues. V gave up 8 bases and J gave up 4 bases, with 3 bases separating them. This chain's CDR3 is CASVYNEQFF. CDR3 DNA sequence: TGTGCCAGCGTTTACAATGAGCAGTTCTTC.

V usage is TRBV5-1 and J usage is TRBJ1-3; no reliable D call. This CDR3 contains 13 residues. The germline V gene encodes CDR1 SGHRS and CDR2 YFSETQ. V dropped 0 bases and J dropped 0 bases, with 1 base sitting between them. In nucleotides, the CDR3 is TGCGCCAGCAGCTTGGGCTCTGGAAACACCATATATTTT. As protein: CASSLGSGNTIYF.

This rearrangement joins TRBV25-1 to TRBJ1-2; D unclear. CDR1 and CDR2 (germline): MGHDK, SYGVNS. The V gene lost 1 base and the J gene lost 5 bases, with 11 bases spanning the gap. There are 14 residues in the CDR3. CDR3 protein: CASSEFSYEYGYTF. The CDR3 DNA reads as TGTGCCAGCAGTGAATTTTCATACGAATATGGCTACACCTTC.

V is TRBV9 and J is TRBJ2-1; TRBD2 aligns across 13 bases. Germline-derived CDR1 and CDR2 are SGDLS and YYNGEE. The CDR3 length is 17 residues. V lost 3 bases, J lost 4 bases, and 7 bases stayed unmatched. The DNA of the CDR3 is TGTGCCAGCAGCGAAAGACTAGCGGGGGGAGGGTACAATGAGCAGTTCTTC. This translates into CASSERLAGGGYNEQFF.